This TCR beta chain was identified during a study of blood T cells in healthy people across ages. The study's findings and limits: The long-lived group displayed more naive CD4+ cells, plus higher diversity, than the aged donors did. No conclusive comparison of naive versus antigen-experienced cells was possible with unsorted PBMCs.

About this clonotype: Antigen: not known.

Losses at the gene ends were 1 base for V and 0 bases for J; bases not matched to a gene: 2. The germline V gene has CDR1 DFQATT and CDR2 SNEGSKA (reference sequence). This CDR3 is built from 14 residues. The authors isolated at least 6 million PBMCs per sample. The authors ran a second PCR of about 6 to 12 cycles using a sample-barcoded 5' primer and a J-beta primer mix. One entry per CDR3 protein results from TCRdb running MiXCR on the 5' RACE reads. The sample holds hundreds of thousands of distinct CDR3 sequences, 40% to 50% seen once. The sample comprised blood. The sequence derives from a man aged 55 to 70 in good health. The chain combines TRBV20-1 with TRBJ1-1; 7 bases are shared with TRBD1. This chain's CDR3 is CSARGGQLNTEAFF. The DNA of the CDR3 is TGCAGTGCTAGAGGGGGACAGTTGAACACTGAAGCTTTCTTT.